The present entry profiles one T cell receptor (beta chain) with its context. The source of the sample is a study of PD-1 blockade in classical Hodgkin lymphoma. Noted time point: cycle 4 day 1 (C4D1), after five to seven weeks of nivolumab. After autologous stem cell transplantation all patients relapsed, and prior brentuximab vedotin exposure differed between cohorts. Magnetic negative selection was used to purify CD4+ T cells from PBMCs that had been thawed. The V and J ends lost 3 bases and 7 bases respectively, with 11 bases between them. This CDR3 has 14 residues. Germline V gene data show CDR1 as SGHTS and CDR2 as YDEGEE. Method: immunoSEQ multiplex PCR; TCRdb's copy keeps in-frame clones and lacks some. The table records about 11,000 clones, approximately 81% of them present only once.

Sequences were derived from CD4+ T cells from blood, sampled before the fourth cycle of nivolumab. This sequence originates from a human donor with classical Hodgkin lymphoma. This sequence joins TRBV5-8 and TRBJ1-6; D not certain. CDR3 region: CASSSRELNSPLHF. CDR3 DNA: TGTGCCAGCAGCTCCCGGGAGTTAAATTCACCCCTCCACTTT.